This is a list of T cell receptor beta chains from one sample in a study of cytomegalovirus exposure and HLA in healthy donors. TCRdb's copy holds only in-frame clones and misses some; the assay was immunoSEQ multiplex PCR. The sample holds over 250,000 clones, about nine tenths seen once. Sequencing was performed on PBMCs. The receptor source for this set is a woman in her twenties or thirties in good health and CMV-seropositive. Both conserved end residues are part of each CDR3. The D gene is left open where the match is weak. Size is stated for part of the rows, as once, few or many counts, or as a class when the clone is expanded.

V gene	D gene	clone size	J gene	CDR3 protein	CDR3 DNA
TRBV30	-	-	TRBJ1-2	CAWRGGQGVPGGYTF	TGTGCCTGGAGGGGTGGGCAGGGAGTCCCTGGTGGCTACACCTTC
TRBV2	TRBD2	-	TRBJ2-5	CASSERLAGGETQYF	TGTGCCAGCAGTGAAAGACTAGCGGGAGGAGAGACCCAGTACTTC
TRBV28	-	-	TRBJ1-1	CASSLGRNTEAFF	TGTGCCAGCAGTTTGGGGCGGAACACTGAAGCTTTCTTT
TRBV4-1	-	-	TRBJ2-3	CASSQDRLGGGADTQYF	TGCGCCAGCAGCCAAGATCGATTGGGAGGGGGCGCAGATACGCAGTATTTT
TRBV5-1	-	-	TRBJ1-1	CASSLFQEQNTEAFF	TGCGCCAGCAGCTTATTCCAGGAGCAGAACACTGAAGCTTTCTTT
TRBV11-1	-	-	TRBJ2-7	CASSLALTGEQYF	TGTGCCAGCAGCTTAGCCCTGACGGGGGAGCAGTACTTC
TRBV28	-	-	TRBJ2-7	CASSPPWGYEQYF	TGTGCCAGCAGCCCACCCTGGGGCTACGAGCAGTACTTC
TRBV19	-	-	TRBJ1-2	CASSMPTHRSNYGYTF	TGTGCCAGTAGTATGCCAACTCACAGATCTAACTATGGCTACACCTTC
TRBV29-1	-	-	TRBJ2-2	CSVQTGRGELFF	TGCAGCGTTCAGACCGGGCGTGGGGAGCTGTTTTTT
TRBV28	-	-	TRBJ2-1	CASSPSRNYNEQFF	TGTGCCAGCAGCCCATCCAGGAACTACAATGAGCAGTTCTTC
TRBV10-1	-	-	TRBJ1-2	CASRVYLWKGYTF	TGCGCCAGCCGGGTTTATCTCTGGAAGGGCTACACCTTC
TRBV9	-	-	TRBJ2-7	CASSVGRGDFSYEQYF	TGTGCCAGCAGCGTAGGAAGGGGGGACTTCTCCTACGAGCAGTACTTC
TRBV29-1	-	-	TRBJ2-3	CSVDPYTDTQYF	TGCAGCGTTGATCCCTACACAGATACGCAGTATTTT
TRBV7-3	-	once	TRBJ2-5	CASSLQGSATQYF	TGTGCCAGCAGCTTACAGGGTTCGGCGACCCAGTACTTC
TRBV19	-	-	TRBJ2-1	CASSIRTRGSGNEQFF	TGTGCCAGTAGTATTCGGACTCGGGGGAGCGGTAATGAGCAGTTCTTC
TRBV6-5	-	-	TRBJ2-7	CASSYSIGYEQYF	TGTGCCAGCAGTTACTCAATAGGGTACGAGCAGTACTTC
TRBV28	-	-	TRBJ1-2	CASSFRATDYGYTF	TGTGCCAGCAGTTTTAGGGCAACCGACTATGGCTACACCTTC
TRBV7-2	-	-	TRBJ2-7	CASSLHWSYEQYF	TGTGCCAGCAGCTTACACTGGTCCTACGAGCAGTACTTC
TRBV7-7	TRBD1	once	TRBJ2-7	CASSTATGTGQYF	TGTGCCAGCAGCACCGCCACCGGGACAGGACAGTACTTC
TRBV15	TRBD1	once	TRBJ2-5	CATSRPDRGYQETQYF	TGTGCCACCAGCAGGCCGGACAGGGGGTACCAAGAGACCCAGTACTTC
TRBV4-1	TRBD2	-	TRBJ2-1	CASSQESGRGLDEQFF	TGCGCCAGCAGCCAAGAGAGCGGGAGGGGGTTGGATGAGCAGTTCTTC
TRBV14	-	-	TRBJ1-2	CASSGSYGYTF	TGTGCCAGCAGTGGTAGCTATGGCTACACCTTC
TRBV5-4	-	-	TRBJ2-1	CASSLGSGVSYNEQFF	TGTGCCAGCAGCTTGGGTAGCGGAGTCTCCTACAATGAGCAGTTCTTC
TRBV7-7	TRBD2	-	TRBJ2-7	CASSPETGGVREQYF	TGTGCCAGCAGCCCCGAGACGGGGGGGGTGAGGGAGCAGTACTTC
TRBV19	-	once	TRBJ1-2	CASSKSTQGHYGYTF	TGTGCCAGTAGCAAAAGTACCCAGGGGCACTATGGCTACACCTTC
TRBV5-1	-	-	TRBJ1-4	CASSLGGGNEKLFF	TGCGCCAGCAGCTTGGGCGGGGGTAATGAAAAACTGTTTTTT
TRBV29-1	-	-	TRBJ1-2	CSVEDSVSGVGYTF	TGCAGCGTTGAAGATTCGGTTTCGGGGGTTGGCTACACCTTC
TRBV28	-	-	TRBJ2-7	CASSLIGGWYEQYF	TGTGCCAGCAGTTTAATTGGGGGCTGGTACGAGCAGTACTTC
TRBV2	TRBD1	-	TRBJ1-3	CASSETGISGNTIYF	TGTGCCAGCAGTGAGACAGGGATCTCTGGAAACACCATATATTTT
TRBV19	-	-	TRBJ2-1	CASSISNNEQFF	TGTGCCAGTAGTATCTCAAACAATGAGCAGTTCTTC
TRBV7-6	-	-	TRBJ1-5	CASSLAPSPNQPQHF	TGTGCCAGCAGCTTAGCGCCCTCCCCCAATCAGCCCCAGCATTTT
TRBV5-6	-	-	TRBJ1-4	CASSLESREKLFF	TGTGCCAGCAGCTTGGAATCACGGGAGAAACTGTTTTTT
TRBV6-1	-	-	TRBJ2-2	CASSVAGKNTGELFF	TGTGCCAGCAGTGTCGCGGGAAAGAACACCGGGGAGCTGTTTTTT
TRBV28	TRBD2	-	TRBJ2-3	CASSLRTSGRRTDTQYF	TGTGCCAGCAGTTTAAGGACTAGCGGGAGGCGCACAGATACGCAGTATTTT
TRBV25-1	-	-	TRBJ2-1	CASTLGGSYNEQFF	TGTGCCAGCACCCTGGGGGGCTCCTACAATGAGCAGTTCTTC
TRBV28	-	-	TRBJ1-5	CASSRTGSNQPQHF	TGTGCCAGCAGCCGAACAGGGTCCAATCAGCCCCAGCATTTT
TRBV28	-	once	TRBJ2-7	CASGQVSGSSYEQYF	TGTGCCAGCGGTCAAGTCTCAGGGAGTTCCTACGAGCAGTACTTC
TRBV10-3	-	-	TRBJ1-5	CAISARAAPDQPQHF	TGTGCCATCAGTGCCCGGGCAGCTCCTGATCAGCCCCAGCATTTT
TRBV29-1	-	-	TRBJ1-3	CSVVVFSAGNTIYF	TGCAGCGTTGTAGTTTTCTCTGCTGGAAACACCATATATTTT
TRBV29-1	-	-	TRBJ1-1	CSVVGERTEAFF	TGCAGCGTTGTAGGGGAAAGAACTGAAGCTTTCTTT
TRBV30	-	few	TRBJ1-5	CAWSVRVSYQPQHF	TGTGCCTGGAGTGTGCGGGTCAGCTATCAGCCCCAGCATTTT
TRBV6-5	-	-	TRBJ2-1	CASRMESNSYNEQFF	TGTGCCAGCAGAATGGAAAGCAACTCCTACAATGAGCAGTTCTTC
TRBV27	-	-	TRBJ2-1	CASSLRGDEQFF	TGTGCCAGCAGTTTACGCGGGGATGAGCAGTTCTTC
TRBV7-3	-	-	TRBJ2-3	CASSLRGGAQYF	TGTGCCAGCAGCTTAAGGGGAGGCGCGCAGTATTTT
TRBV7-6	-	-	TRBJ2-2	CASSSGVVGGRTGELFF	TGTGCCAGCAGTAGTGGGGTAGTTGGGGGCCGCACCGGGGAGCTGTTTTTT
TRBV11-2	-	-	TRBJ2-5	CASSLDWRRQETQYF	TGTGCCAGCAGCTTAGACTGGAGGCGGCAAGAGACCCAGTACTTC
TRBV27	TRBD2	-	TRBJ2-5	CASSSTLAGTPEKETQYF	TGTGCCAGCAGTTCCACTTTAGCGGGAACCCCGGAAAAAGAGACCCAGTACTTC
TRBV9	-	-	TRBJ1-6	CASSVEIGPDSPLHF	TGTGCCAGCAGCGTAGAGATAGGGCCTGATTCACCCCTCCACTTT
TRBV5-6	-	-	TRBJ1-3	CASSEAPMEDTIYF	TGTGCCAGCAGCGAGGCCCCTATGGAGGACACCATATATTTT
TRBV5-1	-	-	TRBJ1-2	CASSLYQGNGYTF	TGCGCCAGCAGCTTGTACCAGGGTAATGGCTACACCTTC
TRBV28	-	-	TRBJ2-7	CASLTGPSGTVYEQYF	TGTGCCAGCCTTACAGGCCCCTCCGGCACCGTTTACGAGCAGTACTTC
TRBV29-1	-	-	TRBJ2-2	CSVAWGYAGELFF	TGCAGCGTTGCATGGGGCTACGCCGGGGAGCTGTTTTTT